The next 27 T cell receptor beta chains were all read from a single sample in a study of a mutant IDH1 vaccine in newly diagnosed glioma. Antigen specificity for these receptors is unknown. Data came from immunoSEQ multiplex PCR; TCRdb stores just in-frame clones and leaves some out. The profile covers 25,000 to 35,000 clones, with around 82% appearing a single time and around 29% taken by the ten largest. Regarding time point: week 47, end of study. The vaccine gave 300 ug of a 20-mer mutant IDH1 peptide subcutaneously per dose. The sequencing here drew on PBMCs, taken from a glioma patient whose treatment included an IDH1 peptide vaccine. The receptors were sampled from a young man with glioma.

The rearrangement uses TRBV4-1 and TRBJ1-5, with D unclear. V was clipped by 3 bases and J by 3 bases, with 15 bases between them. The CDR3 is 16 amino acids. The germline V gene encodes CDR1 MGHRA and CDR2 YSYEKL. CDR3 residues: CASSHSEAQFNQPQHF. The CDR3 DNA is TGCGCCAGCAGCCACTCGGAGGCACAGTTCAATCAGCCCCAGCATTTT.

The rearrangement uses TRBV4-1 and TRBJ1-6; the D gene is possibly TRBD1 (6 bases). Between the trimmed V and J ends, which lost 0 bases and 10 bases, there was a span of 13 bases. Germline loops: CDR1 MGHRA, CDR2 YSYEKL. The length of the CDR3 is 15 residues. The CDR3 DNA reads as TGCGCCAGCAGCCAAGAGGGGGGGAGGGGGTCACCCCTCCACTTT. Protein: CASSQEGGRGSPLHF.

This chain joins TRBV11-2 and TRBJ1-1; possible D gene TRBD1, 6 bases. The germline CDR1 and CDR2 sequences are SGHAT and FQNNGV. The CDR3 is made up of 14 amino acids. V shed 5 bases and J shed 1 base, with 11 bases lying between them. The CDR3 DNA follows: TGTGCCAGCAGCCCTGGGGGCGCGAACACTGAAGCTTTCTTT. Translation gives CASSPGGANTEAFF.

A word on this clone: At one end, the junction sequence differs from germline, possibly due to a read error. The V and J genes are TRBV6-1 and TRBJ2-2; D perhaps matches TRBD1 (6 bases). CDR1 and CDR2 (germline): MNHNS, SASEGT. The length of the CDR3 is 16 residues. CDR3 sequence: CASREEGTLNTGELFF. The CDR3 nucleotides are TGTGCCAGCAGGGAAGAAGGGACACTGAACACCGGGGAGCTGTTTTTT.

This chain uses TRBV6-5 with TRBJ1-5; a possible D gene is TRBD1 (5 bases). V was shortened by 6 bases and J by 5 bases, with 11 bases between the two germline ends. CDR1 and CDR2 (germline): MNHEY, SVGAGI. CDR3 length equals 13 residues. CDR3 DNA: TGTGCCAGCAGGAGGGACGGGGATCAGCCCCAGCATTTT. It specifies CASRRDGDQPQHF.

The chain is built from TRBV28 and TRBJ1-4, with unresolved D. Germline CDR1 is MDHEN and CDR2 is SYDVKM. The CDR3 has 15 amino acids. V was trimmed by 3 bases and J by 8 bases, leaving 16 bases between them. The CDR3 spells CASSFLSGSREKLFF. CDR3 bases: TGTGCCAGCAGTTTCCTTTCCGGAAGTCGAGAAAAACTGTTTTTT. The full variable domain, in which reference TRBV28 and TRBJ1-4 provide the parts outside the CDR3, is DVKVTQSSRYLVKRTGEKVFLECVQDMDHENMFWYRQDPGLGLRLIYFSYDVKMKEKGDIPEGYSVSREKKERFSLILESASTNQTSMYLCASSFLSGSREKLFFGSGTQLSVL.

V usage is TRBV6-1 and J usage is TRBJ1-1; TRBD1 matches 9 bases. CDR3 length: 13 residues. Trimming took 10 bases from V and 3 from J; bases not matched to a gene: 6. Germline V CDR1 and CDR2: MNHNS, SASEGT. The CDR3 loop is CAIQQGAHTEAFF. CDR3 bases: TGTGCCATCCAACAGGGGGCCCACACTGAAGCTTTCTTT.

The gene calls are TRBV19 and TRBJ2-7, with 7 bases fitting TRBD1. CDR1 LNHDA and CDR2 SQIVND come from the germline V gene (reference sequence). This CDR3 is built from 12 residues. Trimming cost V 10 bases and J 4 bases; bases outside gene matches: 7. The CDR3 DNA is TGTGCCACCCGGACAGGCCCTTACGAGCAGTACTTC. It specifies CATRTGPYEQYF.

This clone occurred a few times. CDR3 in DNA: TGTGCCAGCAGCGCCTGGGGGGGGAATTCACCCCTCCACTTT. Its translation is CASSAWGGNSPLHF. This rearrangement joins TRBV9 to TRBJ1-6, with D possibly being TRBD1 (5 bases). The CDR3 sequence is 14 residues long. The germline V gene has CDR1 SGDLS and CDR2 YYNGEE. Trimming took 3 bases from V and 7 from J, leaving 11 bases between them.

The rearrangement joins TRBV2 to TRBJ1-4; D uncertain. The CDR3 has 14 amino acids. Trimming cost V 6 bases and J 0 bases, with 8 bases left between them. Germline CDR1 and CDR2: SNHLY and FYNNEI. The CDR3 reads CASSIGATNEKLFF. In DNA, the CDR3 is TGTGCCAGCAGCATAGGAGCAACTAATGAAAAACTGTTTTTT.

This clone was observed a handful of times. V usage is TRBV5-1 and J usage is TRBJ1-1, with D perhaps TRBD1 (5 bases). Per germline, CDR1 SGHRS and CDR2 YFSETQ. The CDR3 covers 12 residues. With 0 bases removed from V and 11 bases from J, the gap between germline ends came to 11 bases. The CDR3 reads CASSLDAREAFF. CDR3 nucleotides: TGCGCCAGCAGCTTGGATGCCAGGGAGGCTTTCTTT.

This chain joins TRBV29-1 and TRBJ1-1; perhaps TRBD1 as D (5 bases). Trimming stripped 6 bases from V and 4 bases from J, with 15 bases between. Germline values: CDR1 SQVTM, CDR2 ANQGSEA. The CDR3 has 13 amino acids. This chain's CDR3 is CSVYDRRGTEAFF. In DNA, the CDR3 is TGCAGCGTCTACGACAGAAGGGGCACTGAAGCTTTCTTT.

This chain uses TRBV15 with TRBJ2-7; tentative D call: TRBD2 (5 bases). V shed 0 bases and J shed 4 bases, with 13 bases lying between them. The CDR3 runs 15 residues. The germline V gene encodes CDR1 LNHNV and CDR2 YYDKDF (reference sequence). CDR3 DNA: TGTGCCACCAGCAGAGATCAGGTGAGGGTTTACGAGCAGTACTTC. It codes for CATSRDQVRVYEQYF.

The CDR3 protein is CASSVDPRDTEAFF. The CDR3, as DNA: TGTGCCAGCAGCGTAGATCCTCGGGACACTGAAGCTTTCTTT. This chain links TRBV9 with TRBJ1-1, with D uncertain. Germline CDR1 reads SGDLS; CDR2 reads YYNGEE. V gave up 0 bases and J gave up 3 bases, with 9 bases separating them. The CDR3 length is 14 residues.

The CDR3, as DNA: TGTGCCATCAGTGGAGGGGCCCTAGGGGAAAAACTGTTTTTT. Its translation is CAISGGALGEKLFF. This chain joins TRBV10-3 and TRBJ1-4; D is perhaps TRBD1 (5 bases). V was cut by 4 bases and J by 8 bases, with 14 bases left in between. The CDR3 covers 14 residues. From germline, CDR1 is ENHRY and CDR2 SYGVKD.

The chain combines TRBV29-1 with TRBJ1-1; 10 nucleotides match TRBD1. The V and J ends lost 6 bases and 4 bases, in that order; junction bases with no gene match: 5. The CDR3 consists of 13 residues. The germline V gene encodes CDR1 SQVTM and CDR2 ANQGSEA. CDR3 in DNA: TGCAGCGTCGACAGGGGGCTGGGCACTGAAGCTTTCTTT. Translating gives CSVDRGLGTEAFF.

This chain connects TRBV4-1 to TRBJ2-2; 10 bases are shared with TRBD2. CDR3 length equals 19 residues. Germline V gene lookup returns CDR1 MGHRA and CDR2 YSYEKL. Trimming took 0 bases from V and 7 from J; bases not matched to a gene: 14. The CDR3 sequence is CASSQDRFGSGRIGGELFF. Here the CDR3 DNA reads TGCGCCAGCAGCCAAGATCGCTTCGGTAGCGGGAGGATCGGCGGGGAGCTGTTTTTT.

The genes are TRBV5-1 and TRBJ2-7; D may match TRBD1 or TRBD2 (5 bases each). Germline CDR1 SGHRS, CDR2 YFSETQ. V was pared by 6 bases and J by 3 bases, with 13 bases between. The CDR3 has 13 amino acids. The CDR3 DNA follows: TGCGCCAGCAAGAGGGGCGAGGACTACGAGCAGTACTTC. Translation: CASKRGEDYEQYF.

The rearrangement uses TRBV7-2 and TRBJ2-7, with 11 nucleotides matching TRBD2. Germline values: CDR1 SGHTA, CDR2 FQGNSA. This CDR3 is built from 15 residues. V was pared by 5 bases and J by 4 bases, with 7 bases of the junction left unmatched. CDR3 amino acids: CASSHSGGAQYEQYF. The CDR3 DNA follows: TGTGCCAGCAGCCATAGCGGGGGGGCTCAGTACGAGCAGTACTTC.

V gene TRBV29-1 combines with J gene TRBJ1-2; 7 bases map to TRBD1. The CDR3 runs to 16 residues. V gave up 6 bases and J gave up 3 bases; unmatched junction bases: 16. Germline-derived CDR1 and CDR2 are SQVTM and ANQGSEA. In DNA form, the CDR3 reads TGCAGCGTAGGGGACAGCAGCTCCACGATTGACTATGGCTACACCTTC. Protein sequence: CSVGDSSSTIDYGYTF.

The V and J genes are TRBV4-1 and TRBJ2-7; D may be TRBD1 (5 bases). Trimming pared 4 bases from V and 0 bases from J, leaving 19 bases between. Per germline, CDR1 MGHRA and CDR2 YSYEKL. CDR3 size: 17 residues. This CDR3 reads CASSPAGRSHTSYEQYF. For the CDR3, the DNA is TGCGCCAGCAGCCCAGCAGGGCGATCCCATACCTCCTACGAGCAGTACTTC.

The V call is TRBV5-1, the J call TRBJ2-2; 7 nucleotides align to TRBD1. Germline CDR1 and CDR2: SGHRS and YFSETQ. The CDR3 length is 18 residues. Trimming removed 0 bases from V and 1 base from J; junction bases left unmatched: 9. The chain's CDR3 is CASSLDPTRTGNTGELFF. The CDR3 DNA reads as TGCGCCAGCAGCTTGGATCCGACCCGGACAGGGAACACCGGGGAGCTGTTTTTT. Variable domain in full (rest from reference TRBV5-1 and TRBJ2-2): KAGVTQTPRYLIKTRGQQVTLSCSPISGHRSVSWYQQTPGQGLQFLFEYFSETQRNKGNFPGRFSGRQFSNSRSEMNVSTLELGDSALYLCASSLDPTRTGNTGELFFGEGSRLTVL.

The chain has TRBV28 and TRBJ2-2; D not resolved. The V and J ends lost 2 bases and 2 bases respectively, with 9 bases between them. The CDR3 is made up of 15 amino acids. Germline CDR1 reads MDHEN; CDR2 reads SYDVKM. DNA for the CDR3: TGTGCCAGCAGTTTAGAGGCGGTTAACACCGGGGAGCTGTTTTTT. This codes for CASSLEAVNTGELFF.

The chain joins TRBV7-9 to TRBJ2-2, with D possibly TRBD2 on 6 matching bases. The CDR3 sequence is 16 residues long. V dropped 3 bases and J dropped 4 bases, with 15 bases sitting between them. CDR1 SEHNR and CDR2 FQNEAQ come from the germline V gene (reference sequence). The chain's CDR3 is CASSFPPRGSTGELFF. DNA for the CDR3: TGTGCCAGCAGCTTTCCCCCCCGGGGGTCCACCGGGGAGCTGTTTTTT.

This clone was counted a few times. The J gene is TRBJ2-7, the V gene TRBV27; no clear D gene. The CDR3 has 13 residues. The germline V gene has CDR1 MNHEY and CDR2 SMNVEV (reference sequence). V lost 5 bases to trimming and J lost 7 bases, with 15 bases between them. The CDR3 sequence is CASSPGPLWEQYF. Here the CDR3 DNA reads TGTGCCAGCAGTCCCGGACCCCTCTGGGAGCAGTACTTC.

The CDR3 DNA reads TGTGCCAGCACAGGGGGCTACAATGAGCAGTTCTTC. Its translation is CASTGGYNEQFF. The chain has TRBV25-1 and TRBJ2-1; TRBD1 matches 7 bases. CDR3 length equals 12 residues. Trimming removed 7 bases from V and 3 bases from J; junction bases left unmatched: 0. CDR1 and CDR2 from the germline V gene are MGHDK and SYGVNS.

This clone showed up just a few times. The CDR3 DNA sequence: TGTGCCAGCAGCTACAACAGGGGGCGGCAAGAGACCCAGTACTTC. Translated, it gives CASSYNRGRQETQYF. The chain has TRBV7-7 and TRBJ2-5, with 9 bases that match TRBD1. J was trimmed by 2 bases and V by 4 bases; bases with no gene match: 5. The CDR3 covers 15 residues. Germline V gives CDR1 SSHAT, CDR2 FNYEAQ (reference sequence).